The present T cell receptor (beta chain) was sequenced within a study of blood T cells in healthy people across ages. A J-beta primer mix and a sample-barcoded 5' primer were used in a second PCR of about 7 to 12 cycles. Each CDR3 protein is one row after TCRdb ran MiXCR on the 5' RACE reads. This sample has 1.6 million or so distinct CDR3 sequences, with almost 35% found just once. This clonotype was seen a single time. The CDR3 is 15 amino acids. Germline CDR1 MNHNY, CDR2 SVGAGI (reference sequence). The junction had 7 bases not matched to a gene; V was cut back by 5 bases and J by 5 bases. V gene TRBV6-6 combines with J gene TRBJ2-3, with 10 bases lining up with TRBD1. Sequenced input: blood. The clonotype was recovered from a woman in her thirties in good health. CDR3 nucleotides: TGTGCCAGCAGTCGCAGGACAGGGGGGGTAGATACGCAGTATTTT. It yields the protein CASSRRTGGVDTQYF.